This T cell receptor beta chain originates from a study of tumor-infiltrating lymphocytes in primary liver carcinoma. Study information: Stage T1-T3 N0M0 tumors spanned 4.2 to 10 cm.

Making TCR beta cDNA involved approximately 0.5 ug total RNA and a constant-region primer. Slightly modified ARM-PCR with three nested multiplex PCR rounds yielded TCR beta libraries. TCRdb re-analysed the multiplex PCR reads in MiXCR, keeping a single row per CDR3 protein. The data contain over 95,000 distinct CDR3 sequences, more than 65% of them singletons. Ten or more counts support this clonotype. Antigen: not known. The source material, 20-30 mg of unsorted bulk tissue, was used to co-extract RNA and DNA. Surgical resection was the treatment these patients received for primary liver carcinoma. General study points: Among the pair types, tumor region pairs showed more overlap than tumor-adjacent and tumor-blood pairs. Only about 8-25% of top clones showed up in all five tumor regions.

The specimen sequenced was liver tumor tissue from sampling region 5. Described subset: tumor region T5, tumor centre. This receptor was identified in a woman aged 55-70 years with primary liver carcinoma and hepatitis B virus infection.

CDR3 sequence (DNA): TGTGCCACCCAAACCTACAGGGGAGGGAGCAATCAGCCCCAGCATTTT. As protein: CATQTYRGGSNQPQHF. V and J are TRBV28 and TRBJ1-5; 7 bases match TRBD1. With 10 bases clipped from V and 1 base from J, the junction kept 13 bases outside the gene matches. CDR1 is MDHEN and CDR2 is SYDVKM in the germline V gene. CDR3 size: 16 residues.